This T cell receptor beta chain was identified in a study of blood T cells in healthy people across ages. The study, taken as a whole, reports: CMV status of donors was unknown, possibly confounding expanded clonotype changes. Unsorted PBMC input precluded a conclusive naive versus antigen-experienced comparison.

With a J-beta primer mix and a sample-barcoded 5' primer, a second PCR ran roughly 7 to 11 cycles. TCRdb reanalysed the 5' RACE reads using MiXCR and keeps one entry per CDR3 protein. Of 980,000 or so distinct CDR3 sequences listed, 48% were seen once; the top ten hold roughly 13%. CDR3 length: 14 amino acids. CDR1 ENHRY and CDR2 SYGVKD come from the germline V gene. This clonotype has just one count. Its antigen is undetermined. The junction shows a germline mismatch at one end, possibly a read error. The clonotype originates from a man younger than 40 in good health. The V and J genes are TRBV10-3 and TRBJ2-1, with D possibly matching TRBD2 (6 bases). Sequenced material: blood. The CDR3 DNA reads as TGTGCCGTCAGTGCTAGCGACTCCTACAATGAGCAGTTCTTC. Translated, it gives CAVSASDSYNEQFF.